The 23 T cell receptor beta chains reported below all come from one sample, sequenced in a study of blood T cell repertoires in COVID-19. Repertoires were generated with immunoSEQ multiplex PCR, while TCRdb's copy carries only in-frame clones and drops some. The table records 45,000 to 50,000 clones, approximately 89% of them present only once. The sequenced sample consisted of peripheral blood. These receptors were collected from a man aged 50-59 years with acute or convalescent COVID-19.

J is TRBJ1-1 and V is TRBV11-2; TRBD1 agrees at 7 bases. The CDR3 extends over 13 amino acids. CDR1 is SGHAT, CDR2 FQNNGV, per germline. V lost 5 bases, J lost 2 bases, and 2 bases stayed unmatched. The CDR3, as DNA: TGTGCCAGCAGCCGGACAGGTAACACTGAAGCTTTCTTT. Translation gives CASSRTGNTEAFF.

The chain employs TRBV18 and TRBJ2-3; TRBD1 might be the D (6 bases). This CDR3 has 14 residues. Trimming shortened V by 3 bases and J by 6 bases, and 13 bases separated the two germline ends. Germline-derived CDR1 and CDR2 are KGHSH and LQKENI. CDR3: CASSPNGRGDTQYF. The CDR3 DNA sequence: TGTGCCAGCTCACCTAACGGTAGGGGGGATACGCAGTATTTT.

V and J are TRBV5-1 and TRBJ2-7; 10 bases agree with TRBD1. Trimming cost V 4 bases and J 3 bases; bases outside gene matches: 7. CDR1 is SGHRS and CDR2 is YFSETQ in the germline V gene. The CDR3 is 15 amino acids. This CDR3 is CASSLRDRGYYEQYF. CDR3 sequence (DNA): TGCGCCAGCAGCCTACGGGACAGGGGATACTACGAGCAGTACTTC.

CDR3 loop: CASSEPRREGGYGYTF. Here the CDR3 DNA reads TGCGCCAGCAGTGAGCCGAGACGGGAGGGGGGGTATGGCTACACCTTC. This chain links TRBV10-2 with TRBJ1-2; D may be TRBD1 (6 bases). Trimming took off 2 bases at V and 5 bases at J, with 18 bases between the two ends. This CDR3 comprises 16 residues. Germline V gene sequence: CDR1 WSHSY, CDR2 SAAADI.

This clone is a singleton in its sample. The chain uses TRBV7-8 and TRBJ2-2; 9 bases are shared with TRBD1. The junction had 6 bases not matched to a gene; V was cut back by 5 bases and J by 5 bases. Germline V gene lookup returns CDR1 SGHVS and CDR2 FQNEAQ. This CDR3 has 15 residues. CDR3: CASSPGQGGTGELFF. The CDR3 DNA reads as TGTGCCAGCAGCCCGGGACAGGGAGGGACCGGGGAGCTGTTTTTT.

This chain joins TRBV18 and TRBJ2-7, with TRBD2 matching 7 bases. Looked up from germline, CDR1 is KGHSH and CDR2 is LQKENI. CDR3 length equals 14 residues. Germline trimming cut 5 bases from V and 2 bases from J; bases unmatched to any gene: 6. In DNA, the CDR3 is TGTGCCAGCTCAGCCGAGCGGGATACCTACGAGCAGTACTTC. Amino acids: CASSAERDTYEQYF.

This sequence joins TRBV13 and TRBJ2-1; TRBD2 agrees at 12 bases. Trimming took 8 bases from V and 3 from J; bases not matched to a gene: 2. This CDR3 spans 14 amino acids. In germline, CDR1 is PRHDT, CDR2 FYEKMQ (reference sequence). CDR3 amino acids: CASLLAGGYNEQFF. CDR3 in DNA: TGTGCCAGCCTACTAGCGGGGGGCTACAATGAGCAGTTCTTC.

The genes are TRBV6-4 and TRBJ2-6, with TRBD1 matching over 12 bases. CDR3 length equals 19 residues. Germline V gene sequence: CDR1 MRHNA, CDR2 SNTAGT. Trimming cost V 0 bases and J 4 bases; bases outside gene matches: 7. The CDR3 DNA is TGTGCCAGCAGTGACTCGTCGGGACAGGGGGCGCGGGGGGCCAACGTCCTGACTTTC. It yields the protein CASSDSSGQGARGANVLTF.

V is TRBV12-5 and J is TRBJ2-1; 12 nucleotides match TRBD1. Germline V gives CDR1 LGHNT, CDR2 FRNRAP. The CDR3 loop spans 13 amino acids. The CDR3 bases are TGTGTCTCCGGGACAGGGGGCCTCAATGAGCAGTTCTTC. Amino acid sequence: CVSGTGGLNEQFF.

The CDR3 coding sequence is TGTGCCAGCAGTTCCCCCCCGGGACAGCTGTATGGTGGCTCTGGAAACACCATATATTTT. Protein product: CASSSPPGQLYGGSGNTIYF. V is TRBV28 and J is TRBJ1-3; 7 bases map to TRBD1. V gave up 4 bases and J gave up 0 bases; unmatched junction bases: 18. The V gene's germline CDR1 is MDHEN and CDR2 SYDVKM. The CDR3 runs 20 residues.

The gene calls are TRBV7-2 and TRBJ2-5; D gene uncertain. There are 13 residues in the CDR3. Germline V gene data show CDR1 as SGHTA and CDR2 as FQGNSA. The V gene lost 3 bases and the J gene lost 1 base, with 6 bases spanning the gap. The CDR3 here is CASSFGFQETQYF. In nucleotides, the CDR3 is TGTGCCAGCAGCTTCGGGTTCCAAGAGACCCAGTACTTC.

The chain recombines TRBV10-3 with TRBJ2-2; 8 bases fit TRBD2. This CDR3 comprises 15 residues. V lost 2 bases and J lost 7; bases outside the gene matches: 6. The V gene's germline CDR1 is ENHRY and CDR2 SYGVKD. The CDR3, as DNA: TGTGCCATCAGTGAGAACAGCGGGAGAAACGGGGAGCTGTTTTTT. Translated, it gives CAISENSGRNGELFF.

The rearrangement links TRBV6-4 to TRBJ2-2; 7 positions match TRBD2. Germline CDR1 is MRHNA and CDR2 is SNTAGT. V lost 5 bases, J lost 2 bases, and 5 bases stayed unmatched. The CDR3 length is 15 residues. CDR3 nucleotides: TGTGCCAGCAGTCGAAGCGGGGTTAACACCGGGGAGCTGTTTTTT. It encodes CASSRSGVNTGELFF.

The chain combines TRBV20-1 with TRBJ2-2; unclear D gene. This CDR3 comprises 13 residues. The germline V and J ends were trimmed by 3 bases and 3 bases, with 8 bases remaining between them. Germline V gene sequence: CDR1 DFQATT, CDR2 SNEGSKA (reference sequence). This chain's CDR3 is CSASSTDTGELFF. The DNA of the CDR3 is TGCAGTGCTAGTTCCACAGACACCGGGGAGCTGTTTTTT.

V gene TRBV6-5 combines with J gene TRBJ2-2, with D unresolved. Trimming cost V 5 bases and J 2 bases, with 12 bases left between them. Germline CDR1 MNHEY, CDR2 SVGAGI. This CDR3 is built from 15 residues. The CDR3 nucleotides read TGTGCCAGCAGTCGTTTCGGTGCTAACACCGGGGAGCTGTTTTTT. Its translation is CASSRFGANTGELFF.

This sequence joins TRBV7-3 and TRBJ2-1; 14 positions agree with TRBD2. This CDR3 comprises 16 residues. Germline V CDR1 and CDR2: SGHTA, FQGTGA. V dropped 5 bases and J dropped 9; count of bases not matched to a gene: 9. The CDR3 coding sequence is TGTGCCAGCAGCCTAGGGACTAGCGGGAGTGGGGGTGAGCAGTTCTTC. It encodes CASSLGTSGSGGEQFF.

The V and J genes are TRBV5-4 and TRBJ2-1; no clear D gene. Trimming stripped 6 bases from V and 9 bases from J, with 10 bases between. Germline V gives CDR1 SGHNT, CDR2 YYREEE (reference sequence). The CDR3 loop spans 11 amino acids. The CDR3 coding sequence is TGTGCCAGCAACGAGGTGGGTGAGCAGTTCTTC. This translates into CASNEVGEQFF.

The chain has TRBV7-9 and TRBJ1-6; D is unresolved. In germline, CDR1 is SEHNR, CDR2 FQNEAQ (reference sequence). The CDR3 totals 14 residues. Trimming took off 1 base at V and 7 bases at J, with 8 bases between the two ends. CDR3: CASSLVGLNSPLHF. For the CDR3, the DNA is TGTGCCAGCAGCTTAGTTGGCCTGAATTCACCCCTCCACTTT.

V and J are TRBV3-1 (or the pseudogene TRBV3-2) and TRBJ1-1, with 8 bases that match TRBD1. V shed 3 bases, J shed 10 bases, and the junction held 10 bases outside the gene matches. The V gene's germline CDR1 is LGHDT and CDR2 YNNKEL (reference sequence). The length of the CDR3 is 14 residues. The CDR3 protein is CASSQTRTGSRAFF. The CDR3 region has the DNA TGTGCCAGCAGCCAGACGAGGACAGGGAGTAGAGCTTTCTTT.

This chain joins TRBV6-6 and TRBJ2-2, with a weak D call TRBD1 (5 bases). Trimming took off 5 bases at V and 3 bases at J, with 19 bases between the two ends. The CDR3 has 17 amino acids. Looked up from germline, CDR1 is MNHNY and CDR2 is SVGAGI (reference sequence). The DNA for the CDR3 is TGTGCCAGCAGTCCCCTAGGGGCACTACCGCACACCGGGGAGCTGTTTTTT. Its translation is CASSPLGALPHTGELFF.

The J gene is TRBJ2-7, the V gene TRBV25-1; unclear D gene. Germline V CDR1 and CDR2: MGHDK, SYGVNS. The CDR3 contains 14 residues. V was shortened by 2 bases and J by 2 bases, with 10 bases between the two germline ends. The CDR3 DNA follows: TGTGCCAGCAGTGAACCAGGAAAGCCCTACGAGCAGTACTTC. This encodes CASSEPGKPYEQYF.

The count of this clone is one. The V call is TRBV4-1, the J call TRBJ1-1, with TRBD1 matching 11 bases. Germline lookup yields CDR1 MGHRA and CDR2 YSYEKL. The V and J ends lost 1 base and 6 bases, in that order; junction bases with no gene match: 1. This CDR3 has 14 amino acids. The CDR3 protein is CASSQVGQGAEAFF. The CDR3 DNA reads TGCGCCAGCAGCCAAGTGGGACAGGGGGCTGAAGCTTTCTTT.

With respect to this clone: One end of the junction is discordant with germline, which a read error may explain. The V call is TRBV6-6, the J call TRBJ1-4; D not certain. Germline CDR1 and CDR2: MNHNY and SVGAGI (reference sequence). The CDR3 runs 13 residues. The CDR3 DNA is TGTGCCAGCGCCGGGTCCTCGAATGGAAAACTGTTTTTT. It is translated as CASAGSSNGKLFF.